This TCR beta chain was identified during a study of T cells in Graves' hyperthyroidism and ophthalmopathy. The germline V and J ends were trimmed by 6 bases and 0 bases, with 14 bases remaining between them. The CDR3 is made up of 15 amino acids. Individuals with ophthalmopathy presented a Clinical Activity Score of at least 3, a NOSPECS grade of at least 4 and a duration under 3 months. Researchers barred patients who had uncontrolled infection, other autoimmune disease, pregnancy or lactation. This clonotype was found many times. TCR beta CDR3 region amplification was performed from RNA transcripts. When the TCR CDR3 underwent first-round RT-PCR, the HTBI primer set was used. TCRdb analysed the multiplex PCR reads with MiXCR anew, one entry per CDR3 protein. The sample has roughly 280,000 distinct CDR3 sequences; 15% to 20% are singletons.

The rearrangement uses TRBV12-3 or TRBV12-4 and TRBJ1-2, with D perhaps matching TRBD1 (5 bases). The clonotype originates from a woman aged 60-75 years with Graves' ophthalmopathy. Sequencing was carried out using blood. The CDR3 DNA follows: TGTGCCAGCAGCGGGGGACCGTTAGCTAACTATGGCTACACCTTC. The encoded protein is CASSGGPLANYGYTF.